The subject of this entry is one T cell receptor (beta chain). Its target is not known. This specimen belongs to a study of monozygotic twins with inflammatory bowel disease. Findings of the study overall: Clonotype overlap with others was lower in IBD patients than in healthy twins, a difference that was greatest with disease activity. A reduction in TCRbeta diversity (inverse Simpson) was seen in IBD patients relative to healthy co-twins.

CDR1 and CDR2 from the germline V gene are SQVTM and ANQGSEA. This CDR3 spans 12 amino acids. TCRdb re-called the 5' RACE reads, yielding one record per CDR3 amino acid sequence without DNA. The sample holds some 170,000 distinct CDR3 sequences. The genes are TRBV29-1 and TRBJ1-2. This TCR was sampled from a human donor with ulcerative colitis or Crohn's disease, or a healthy co-twin of an affected twin (not recorded which). Sequencing used blood. The CDR3 spells CSVEGWIYGYTF.